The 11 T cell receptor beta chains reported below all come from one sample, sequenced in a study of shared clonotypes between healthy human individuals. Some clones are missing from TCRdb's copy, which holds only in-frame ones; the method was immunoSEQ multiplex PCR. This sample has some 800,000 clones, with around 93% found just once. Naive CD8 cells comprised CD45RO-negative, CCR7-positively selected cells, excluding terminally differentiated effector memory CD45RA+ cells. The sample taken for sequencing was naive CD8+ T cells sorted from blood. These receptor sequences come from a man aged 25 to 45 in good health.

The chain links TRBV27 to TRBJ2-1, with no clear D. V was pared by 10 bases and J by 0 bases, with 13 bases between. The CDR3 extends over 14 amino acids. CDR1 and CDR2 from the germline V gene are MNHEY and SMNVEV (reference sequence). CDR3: CAIRRESSYNEQFF. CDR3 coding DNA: TGTGCCATTAGGCGCGAAAGCTCCTACAATGAGCAGTTCTTC.

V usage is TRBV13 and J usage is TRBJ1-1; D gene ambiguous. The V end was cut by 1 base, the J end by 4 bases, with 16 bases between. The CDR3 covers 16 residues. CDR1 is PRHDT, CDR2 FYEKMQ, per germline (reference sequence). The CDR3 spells CASSLESGLGTTEAFF. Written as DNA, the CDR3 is TGTGCCAGCAGCTTAGAATCAGGTCTGGGCACCACTGAAGCTTTCTTT.

The CDR3 DNA reads TGTGCCAGCGGGAGGATCGACGGGATCGAGCAGTTCTTC. Its translation: CASGRIDGIEQFF. The gene calls are TRBV28 and TRBJ2-1; TRBD2 is a possible D gene (6 bases). Deletions cut 8 bases from V and 10 bases from J, with 18 bases between. The CDR3 spans 13 residues. Germline V CDR1 and CDR2: MDHEN, SYDVKM.

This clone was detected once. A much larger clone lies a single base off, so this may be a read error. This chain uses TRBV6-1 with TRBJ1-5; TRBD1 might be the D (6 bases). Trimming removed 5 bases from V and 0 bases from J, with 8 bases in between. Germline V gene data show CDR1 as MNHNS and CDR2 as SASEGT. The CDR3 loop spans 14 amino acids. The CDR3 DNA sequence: TGTGCCAGCAGTAACAGGGATAGCAATCAGCCCCAGCATTTT. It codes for CASSNRDSNQPQHF.

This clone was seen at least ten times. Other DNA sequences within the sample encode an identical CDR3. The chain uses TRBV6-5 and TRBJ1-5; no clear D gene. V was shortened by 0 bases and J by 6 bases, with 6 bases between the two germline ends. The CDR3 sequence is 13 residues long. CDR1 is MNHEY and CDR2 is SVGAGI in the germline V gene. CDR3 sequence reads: CASSYSSGQPQHF. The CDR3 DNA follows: TGTGCCAGCAGTTACTCGAGCGGTCAGCCCCAGCATTTT.

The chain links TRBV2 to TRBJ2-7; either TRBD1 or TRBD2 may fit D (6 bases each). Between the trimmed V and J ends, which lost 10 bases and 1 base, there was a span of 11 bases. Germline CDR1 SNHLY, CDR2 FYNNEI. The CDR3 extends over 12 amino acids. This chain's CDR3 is CATKGGSYEQYF. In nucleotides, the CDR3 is TGTGCCACAAAGGGGGGATCCTACGAGCAGTACTTC.

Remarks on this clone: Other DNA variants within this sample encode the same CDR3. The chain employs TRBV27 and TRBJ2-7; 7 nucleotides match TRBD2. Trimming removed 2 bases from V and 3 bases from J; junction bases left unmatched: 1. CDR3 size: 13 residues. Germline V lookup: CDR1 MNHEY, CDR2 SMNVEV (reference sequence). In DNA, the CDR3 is TGTGCCAGCAGTTTAGCGGGGGACTACGAGCAGTACTTC. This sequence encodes CASSLAGDYEQYF.

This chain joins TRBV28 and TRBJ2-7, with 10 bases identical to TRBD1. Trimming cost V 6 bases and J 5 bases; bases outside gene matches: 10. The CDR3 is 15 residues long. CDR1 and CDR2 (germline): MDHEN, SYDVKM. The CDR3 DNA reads TGTGCCAGCAGCCCTATTGGGACAGGGGTCCACGAGCAGTACTTC. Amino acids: CASSPIGTGVHEQYF.

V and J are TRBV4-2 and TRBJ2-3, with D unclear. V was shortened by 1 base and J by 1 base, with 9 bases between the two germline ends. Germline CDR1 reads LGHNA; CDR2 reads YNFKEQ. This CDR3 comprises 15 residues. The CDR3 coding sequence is TGTGCCAGCAGCCAAGGGCCAGACCGCACAGATACGCAGTATTTT. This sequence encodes CASSQGPDRTDTQYF.

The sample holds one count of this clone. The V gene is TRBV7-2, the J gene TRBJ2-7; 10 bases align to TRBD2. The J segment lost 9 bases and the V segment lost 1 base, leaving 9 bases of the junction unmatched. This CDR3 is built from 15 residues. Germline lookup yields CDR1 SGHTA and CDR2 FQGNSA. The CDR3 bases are TGTGCCAGCAGCTTAGACCTAGCGGGAGATGAAACGCAGTACTTC. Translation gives CASSLDLAGDETQYF.

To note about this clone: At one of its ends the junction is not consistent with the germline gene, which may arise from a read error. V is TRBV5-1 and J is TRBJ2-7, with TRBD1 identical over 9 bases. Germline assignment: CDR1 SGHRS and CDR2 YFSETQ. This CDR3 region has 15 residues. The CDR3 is CASRLMDRGGYEQYF. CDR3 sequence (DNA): TGCGCCAGCCGCTTAATGGACAGGGGCGGCTACGAGCAGTACTTC.